Sequencing of this T cell receptor beta chain was carried out in a study of response to subunit inactivated influenza vaccine. The CDR3 has 20 residues. J was trimmed by 1 base and V by 7 bases; bases with no gene match: 15. From germline, CDR1 is SNHLY and CDR2 FYNNEI. General study points: There was a suggestion from the authors that each seasonal influenza vaccination recruits few new T cells.

TCRdb re-called the RT-PCR reads through MiXCR, storing one row per CDR3 protein. The sample contains over 150,000 distinct CDR3 sequences, roughly 14% of which appear only once. This clonotype was recorded a few times. Its antigen remains unidentified. The input for sequencing was CD8+ T cells sorted from PBMCs, taken more than 4 days after vaccination. The genes are TRBV2 and TRBJ2-4; 14 bases are shared with TRBD2. This TCR was sampled from a man aged 50 to 60 who received an inactivated influenza vaccine. The CDR3 spells CASTRLAGGPEMGAKNIQYF. In DNA form, the CDR3 reads TGTGCCAGCACTAGACTAGCGGGAGGGCCTGAGATGGGGGCCAAAAACATTCAGTACTTC.